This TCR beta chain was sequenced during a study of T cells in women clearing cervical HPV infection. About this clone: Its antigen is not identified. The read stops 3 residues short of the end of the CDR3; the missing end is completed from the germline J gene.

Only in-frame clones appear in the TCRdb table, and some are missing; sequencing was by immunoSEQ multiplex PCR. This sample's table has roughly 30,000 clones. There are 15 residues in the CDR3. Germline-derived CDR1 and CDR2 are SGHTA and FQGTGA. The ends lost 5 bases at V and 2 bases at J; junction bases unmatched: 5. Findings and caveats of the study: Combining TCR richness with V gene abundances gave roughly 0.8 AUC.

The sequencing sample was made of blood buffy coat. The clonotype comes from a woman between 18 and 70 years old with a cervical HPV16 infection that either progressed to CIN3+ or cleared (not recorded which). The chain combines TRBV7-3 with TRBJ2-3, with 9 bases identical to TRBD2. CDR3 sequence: CASSKTSGTTDTQYF. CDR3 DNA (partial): TGTGCCAGCAGCAAGACTAGCGGAACCACAGATACG.